These 3 T cell receptor beta chains were all obtained from the same sample, sequenced in a study of cytomegalovirus exposure and HLA in healthy donors. With 60 Vbeta and 13 Jbeta primers, the PCR was carried out. Using immunoSEQ multiplex PCR, the repertoire was profiled, and TCRdb retains in-frame clones only, with some absent. The sample has under 150,000 clones; about four fifths are singletons. Sequenced material: PBMCs. The source of these receptors is a man between 35 and 55 years old in good health and CMV-seropositive.

This clone was counted a few times. The chain has TRBV5-1 and TRBJ1-2, with D possibly matching TRBD1 (6 bases). Germline V gene sequence: CDR1 SGHRS, CDR2 YFSETQ. The V and J ends lost 5 bases and 8 bases respectively, with 19 bases between them. This CDR3 contains 14 residues. CDR3 in amino acids: CASSPYGDMMGYTF. The CDR3, as DNA: TGCGCCAGCAGTCCGTACGGGGACATGATGGGCTACACCTTC.

The chain is built from TRBV5-1 and TRBJ2-7, with 7 bases fitting TRBD2. This CDR3 region has 14 residues. Trimming at V came to 2 bases and at J to 5 bases, leaving 7 bases not matched to a gene. Per the germline V gene, CDR1 is SGHRS and CDR2 is YFSETQ. This CDR3 reads CASSFGGSNNEQYF. CDR3 nucleotide sequence: TGCGCCAGCAGCTTCGGCGGGAGTAACAACGAGCAGTACTTC. The full variable domain, with the rest looked up from reference TRBV5-1 and TRBJ2-7, is KAGVTQTPRYLIKTRGQQVTLSCSPISGHRSVSWYQQTPGQGLQFLFEYFSETQRNKGNFPGRFSGRQFSNSRSEMNVSTLELGDSALYLCASSFGGSNNEQYFGPGTRLTVT.

This chain joins TRBV30 and TRBJ2-7; maybe TRBD1 (6 bases). The CDR3 loop spans 12 amino acids. Germline CDR1 reads GTSNPN; CDR2 reads SVGIG (reference sequence). Deletions cut 8 bases from V and 3 bases from J, with 14 bases between. CDR3 sequence: CAGRRDNYEQYF. The CDR3 region has the DNA TGTGCCGGACGCCGGGACAACTACGAGCAGTACTTC.